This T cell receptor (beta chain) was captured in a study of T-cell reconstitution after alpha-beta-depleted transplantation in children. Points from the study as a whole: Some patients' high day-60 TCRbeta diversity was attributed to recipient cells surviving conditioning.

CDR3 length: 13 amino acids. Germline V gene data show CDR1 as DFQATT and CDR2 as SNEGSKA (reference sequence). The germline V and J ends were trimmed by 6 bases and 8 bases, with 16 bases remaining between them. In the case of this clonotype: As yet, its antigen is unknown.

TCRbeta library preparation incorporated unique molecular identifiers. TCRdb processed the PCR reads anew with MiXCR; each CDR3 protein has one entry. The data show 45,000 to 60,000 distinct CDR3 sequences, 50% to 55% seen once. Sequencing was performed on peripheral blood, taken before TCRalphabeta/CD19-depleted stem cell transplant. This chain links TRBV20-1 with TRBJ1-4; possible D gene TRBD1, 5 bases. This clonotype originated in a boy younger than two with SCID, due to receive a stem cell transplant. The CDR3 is CSANEGLGEKLFF. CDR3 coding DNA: TGCAGTGCGAATGAGGGGCTTGGAGAAAAACTGTTTTTT.